This paragraph covers one T cell receptor (beta chain) sequence. Its antigen remains unknown. The germline V gene encodes CDR1 KGHSH and CDR2 LQKENI. CDR3 length equals 14 residues. Trimming cost V 4 bases and J 3 bases; bases outside gene matches: 5. This sample was included in a study of cytomegalovirus exposure and HLA in healthy donors. In the study overall: There were tens of millions of unique TCRs (from HLA-typed donors) in an early data release. Study outcomes and limitations: Rarity held for most TCR sequences, but there were some public TCRs that occurred in many donors. Presence/absence comparisons presumed near-even sequencing depth among donors. Per published accounts, TCR beta sequences correctly predicted the HLA-A and HLA-B alleles of most subjects.

A multiplex PCR was run with 60 Vbeta primers and 13 Jbeta primers. Generated by immunoSEQ multiplex PCR, the TCRdb table keeps only in-frame clones and is missing some. Seen here are 210,000 or so clones, 80% to 90% observed once, and the top ten hold more than 0.8%. The clonotype was recovered from a young woman in good health and CMV-seronegative. Material: PBMCs. The chain uses TRBV18 and TRBJ2-5, with 7 positions matching TRBD1. The CDR3 DNA is TGTGCCAGCTCACTATGGGACAGTGAAGAGACCCAGTACTTC. The encoded protein is CASSLWDSEETQYF.